This T cell receptor beta chain was observed in a study of cytomegalovirus exposure and HLA in healthy donors (TCRdb year 2017). With regard to the full study: In an earlier analysis of approximately 640 of the donors, about 260 Gb of sequence data and 90 million to 120 million unique TCR beta sequences from some 170 million T cells were reported. Roughly 320 gigabases of sequencing data and about 92 million unique TCR sequences made up an early release that covered nearly 650 HLA-typed donors. The genetic ancestry cluster associated with self-reported Caucasian donors included around 76% of the 398 genotyped donors. The study was designed to test whether signatures of past pathogen exposure could be identified by cataloging public T cell receptors. The T cell repertoires of around 730 subjects were profiled by immunosequencing and related to cytomegalovirus serostatus. In addition to the first cohort of 666 subjects, a separate validation cohort of approximately 110 different subjects was used. To predict cytomegalovirus infection status, the study brought together high-throughput TCR immunosequencing, statistical association of individual TCRs with disease status, and machine learning. To study patterns of TCR occurrence, a later analysis re-analyzed previously published TCR beta repertoires from around 670 donors and added high-resolution HLA genotyping. Rather than using new phenotypic data, the later analysis identified candidate immune exposures from TCR beta sequences and from how often those sequences occurred across donors. In an earlier analysis of a few hundred of the donors, high-throughput TCR beta sequencing was used to judge whether each TCR beta V gene segment behaved as functional or pseudogenic. Donor age, sex, ethnicity and CMV serostatus were compiled together with the repertoire data. In a later genetic analysis, genome-wide SNP genotypes for about 55% of the roughly 700 donors were used, and that subset was treated as a discovery cohort. All discovery cohort repertoires had been generated on a single sequencing platform. Both class I and class II loci were covered by HLA typing, at four-digit resolution. The number of donors typed differed by locus, with about 629-640 for A, B, C, DRB1 and DQB1, roughly 520 for DQA1, some 570 for DPA1, and around 450 for DPB1. Several DR-DQ haplotypes were handled as single units for association and clustering because linkage in the cohort was strong. On average, roughly 200,000 unique TCR beta nucleotide sequences were sequenced per donor among roughly 430 genotyped donors of the cohort, with roughly 19% of those sequences being non-productive. Study-wide conclusions, independent of this receptor: The sequencing pipeline was judged likely to have produced a cluster of highly shared sequence variants as a technical artifact. A further reported finding was that TCR beta sequences accurately predicted the HLA-A and HLA-B alleles for most subjects in the first cohort. According to a later genetic analysis, donors in an Asian-associated ancestry cluster had fewer N-insertions in productive TCRs than the approximately 690-donor mean. The classifier was reported to diagnose cytomegalovirus status with high specificity and sensitivity in both the original and validation cohorts. In this cohort, only TCR beta chains were sequenced, and detectable features were limited by the absence of alpha or paired-chain data. A later genetic analysis associated a missense DCLRE1C variant with V-gene and J-gene trimming of TCR beta chains, and an independent cohort replicated the association. While some public TCRs were present in many individuals, most TCR sequences turned up only very rarely across donors. In a later analysis, HLA-associated TCR beta chains showed more clonal expansion and lower generation probabilities than non-associated chains that were equally common. In an earlier analysis of approximately 590 of the donors, most TCR beta V segments were observed in productive rearrangements about 90% or about 30% of the time, broadly matching IMGT annotations. It was suggested by the authors that the approach could potentially be generalized to other disease states and immunological phenotypes. A later analysis found that most CMV-associated TCR beta chains appeared HLA-restricted, with HLA associations seemingly driven largely by CMV exposure. A few of the identified cytomegalovirus-associated TCR beta chains were confirmed in vitro to be specific for cytomegalovirus antigens. Because counts were too low, around 18 rarely observed V segments, including chromosome 9 orphons, were left out of the earlier analysis of 500 to 650 of the donors. In a later analysis, TCR association rates were found to vary across HLA loci, with the most associated TCRs seen for DRB1 alleles and the fewest for HLA-C alleles. In a later analysis, 15,000 to 20,000 TCR beta sequences were associated with specific HLA alleles at a false discovery rate of 0.05. The only immune exposure information available for the cohort was CMV serostatus. Linkage disequilibrium might explain the correlated functional status among segregating V segments, but an unknown experimental factor could not be ruled out. A total of fewer than 200 TCR beta chains were listed by the study as associated with cytomegalovirus. A later analysis reported that several top co-occurrence clusters appeared linked to parvovirus B19, influenza, CMV and Epstein-Barr virus. Because HLA typing was unavailable for some donors at each locus, only the typed subset was used in association tests. When HLA alleles, especially DR and DQ, strongly co-occurred, TCR associations were difficult to assign to individual alleles. The 87-base-pair reads could not distinguish some IMGT-functional V segments, including TRBV6-2 and TRBV6-3, so those segments were excluded. The presence/absence analyses assumed that sequencing depth was roughly uniform across donors, and that assumption may not be true.

The protocol used for the library was the immunoSEQ multiplex PCR assay. For the multiplex PCR, a mixture combining 60 forward primers for TCR Vbeta segments and 13 reverse primers for TCR Jbeta segments was used. Amplification of the CDR3 region of rearranged TCR beta genes was performed with a multiplex PCR assay on genomic DNA. The Illumina HiSeq System was used to sequence the amplified TCR beta libraries as 87-base-pair reads. As for the original processing: In a later analysis, tens of millions of unique TCR beta chains were counted across the roughly 700 repertoires, and some 10 million of these chains were shared by at least two donors. A nearest-neighbor algorithm error-corrected the raw reads and collapsed the reads into unique sequences, merging closely related sequences to remove PCR and sequencing errors. V, D and J gene segments were assigned by aligning CDR3 sequences to IMGT reference sequences. For a sequence to be retained, a match of at least six nucleotides to both a V gene segment and a J gene segment was required. Rearrangements were called productive when the CDR3 lacked stop codons and stayed in frame with V and J; all others were non-productive. CDR3 was defined according to IMGT convention as the region running from the second conserved V-encoded cysteine to the conserved J-encoded phenylalanine. In an earlier analysis of roughly 610 of the donors, sequences lacking an unambiguous match to a single V gene segment were excluded. An earlier analysis of some 500 of the donors classified V segments as functional when productive rearrangements were above 56.7% and as segregating when the standard deviation between donors was above 5%. A statistical classification framework was built to diagnose cytomegalovirus status from the catalog of TCR beta chain sequences. In a later analysis, TCR nucleotide sequences were compared against IMGT/GENE-DB human TR gene sequences so that V and J genes could be assigned. Using the TCRdist pipeline, a later analysis assigned CDR3 sequences along with most-parsimonious VDJ recombination scenarios. In a later analysis, every TCR beta chain was defined by the combination of its CDR3 amino acid sequence and its V-gene family, and reads without a unique V-gene family were dropped. To address suspected cross-contamination and a sequencing artifact, a later analysis removed 450 to 700 highly shared, low-generation-probability nucleotide sequences. A later analysis calculated a clonal expansion index for each public chain from normalized within-repertoire ranks of inferred template counts. In a later analysis, generation probabilities were computed with a VDJ recombination model fitted to out-of-frame rearrangements, and the resulting probabilities were checked against IGoR. A later analysis scored TCR-TCR, TCR-HLA and TCR-CMV co-occurrence with hypergeometric tests, applying a repertoire-size bias correction to TCR pairs. False discovery rates were estimated in a later analysis by permuting HLA or CMV assignments 20 times. A later analysis grouped co-occurring TCRs with DBSCAN, adding TCRdist sequence similarity when clustering within HLA-allele-positive subsets. Co-occurrence clustering excluded repertoires with fewer than 30,000 or more than 120,000 public chains, plus five with anomalous nucleotide sharing. TCRdb stores this immuneACCESS table with in-frame sequences only. Part of the clones is absent; in the studies checked, under half of the shortfall reflects unresolved V genes, and no reason is known for the rest. Clonal size and the V and J genes are those of that table, whereas D and trimming came from the DNA. This sample comprises 150,000 to 250,000 clones, roughly four fifths of them detected only once. The ten largest clones represent under 2% of the sample.

In total, approximately 690 healthy bone marrow donors made up the cohort. At the time of sampling, every cohort member was nominally healthy, though immune exposures that went unrecorded were likely present. The donor was CMV seronegative and was included in the group of a few hundred seronegative cohort members. Each donor provided a peripheral blood sample, and peripheral blood mononuclear cells were used for TCR beta sequencing. The Qiagen DNeasy Blood Extraction Kit was used to extract genomic DNA from the blood cell samples. Concerning this clone: Its antigen has not been determined. No base-level quality is on record; no much larger clone is a single base apart.

CDR1 and CDR2 (SGHAT, FQNNGV) derive from the germline V gene. The cysteine opens and the phenylalanine closes a CDR3 of 14 amino acids. CDR3 DNA is the only sequence kept; it has 42 bases, read in frame from the first base. Trimming takes 5 bases off V and 8 bases off J; junction bases not matched to a gene: 11. Specimen: PBMCs. Rearrangement joined TRBV11-2 to TRBJ1-2, and TRBD1 matches 7 of the central bases. The TCR originated in a man aged 30 to 45 in good health and CMV-seronegative. The DNA sequence follows: TGTGCCAGCAGCCAGATGACAGGGAATGCGGGCTACACCTTC. Translated, this is CASSQMTGNAGYTF.